Listed below are T cell receptor beta chains from one sample, sequenced in a study of blood T cell repertoires in COVID-19. The repertoire was sequenced with immunoSEQ multiplex PCR; TCRdb's copy has only in-frame clones and lacks some. This table holds 36,000 or so clones, 90% found once. Source material: peripheral blood. All receptors come from a human donor in a cohort sampled during active COVID-19. Each CDR3 is given with its conserved first and last residue. Each record gives: J gene, V gene, clone size, D gene, CDR3 DNA, CDR3 protein. A D gene is named only where the DNA matches it firmly. Only part of the rows carry a size: once, few, many, or a class if the clone is expanded.

J gene: TRBJ1-6
V gene: TRBV28
clone size: .
D gene: .
CDR3 DNA: TGTGCCAGCAGTTGGCGGGGCCCGAATTCACCCCTCCACTTT
CDR3 protein: CASSWRGPNSPLHF

J gene: TRBJ2-1
V gene: TRBV9
clone size: .
D gene: TRBD2
CDR3 DNA: TGTGCCAGCAGCGCGGGGCGGGGGAACAATGAGCAGTTCTTC
CDR3 protein: CASSAGRGNNEQFF

J gene: TRBJ2-7
V gene: TRBV28
clone size: .
D gene: .
CDR3 DNA: TGTGCCAGCAGGGGGGGAGTTTGGGCGATCTCCTACGAGCAGTACTTC
CDR3 protein: CASRGGVWAISYEQYF

J gene: TRBJ1-2
V gene: TRBV25-1
clone size: .
D gene: .
CDR3 DNA: TGTGCCAGCAGTGAACTACCGGACAGTTACTATGGCTACACCTTC
CDR3 protein: CASSELPDSYYGYTF

J gene: TRBJ2-7
V gene: TRBV30
clone size: .
D gene: .
CDR3 DNA: TGTGCCTGGACAGGGTCAGTGGCCTACGAGCAGTACTTC
CDR3 protein: CAWTGSVAYEQYF

J gene: TRBJ2-2
V gene: TRBV2
clone size: .
D gene: .
CDR3 DNA: TGTGCCAGCAGTGAGGGGCCAATGAGGACCGGGGAGCTGTTTTTT
CDR3 protein: CASSEGPMRTGELFF

J gene: TRBJ1-1
V gene: TRBV19
clone size: once
D gene: .
CDR3 DNA: TGTGCCAGTAGTATCAGGGCTTTGAACACTGAAGCTTTCTTT
CDR3 protein: CASSIRALNTEAFF

J gene: TRBJ1-5
V gene: TRBV5-1
clone size: .
D gene: TRBD1
CDR3 DNA: TGCGCCAGCAGCCCCGACAGGGGCAATCAGCCCCAGCATTTT
CDR3 protein: CASSPDRGNQPQHF

J gene: TRBJ2-1
V gene: TRBV4-3
clone size: .
D gene: TRBD2
CDR3 DNA: TGCGCCAGCAGCCCTCGGGGGGGGATAAACAATGAGCAGTTCTTC
CDR3 protein: CASSPRGGINNEQFF

J gene: TRBJ2-3
V gene: TRBV28
clone size: .
D gene: TRBD2
CDR3 DNA: TGTGCCAGCAGTTTAAGACTAGCGGCCACAGATACGCAGTATTTT
CDR3 protein: CASSLRLAATDTQYF

J gene: TRBJ2-5
V gene: TRBV19
clone size: .
D gene: TRBD2
CDR3 DNA: TGTGCCAGTAGTAGGACTAGCGGGCTCCAAGAGACCCAGTACTTC
CDR3 protein: CASSRTSGLQETQYF

J gene: TRBJ1-2
V gene: TRBV7-2
clone size: .
D gene: TRBD1
CDR3 DNA: TGTGCCAGCAGAACCCAACAGGGGGCGCCTGGCTACACCTTC
CDR3 protein: CASRTQQGAPGYTF

J gene: TRBJ1-2
V gene: TRBV6-6
clone size: .
D gene: .
CDR3 DNA: TGTGCCAGCAGTTACCCTGGGACACTCTATGGCTACACCTTC
CDR3 protein: CASSYPGTLYGYTF

J gene: TRBJ1-1
V gene: TRBV11-2
clone size: .
D gene: .
CDR3 DNA: TGTGCCAGCAGCTTCGCAGGGTACCAGGACACTGAAGCTTTCTTT
CDR3 protein: CASSFAGYQDTEAFF

J gene: TRBJ2-7
V gene: TRBV7-2
clone size: .
D gene: TRBD2
CDR3 DNA: TGCGCCAGCAGCGCTCCGGGACTAGCGGGGATCCCCTACGAGCAGTACTTC
CDR3 protein: CASSAPGLAGIPYEQYF

J gene: TRBJ2-7
V gene: TRBV11-2
clone size: .
D gene: TRBD2
CDR3 DNA: TGTGCCAGCAGCTTAGTTAGCGGGATCGTCCCCTACGAGCAGTACTTC
CDR3 protein: CASSLVSGIVPYEQYF

J gene: TRBJ2-5
V gene: TRBV2
clone size: .
D gene: TRBD2
CDR3 DNA: TGTGCCAGCAGTGAGAGTAGCGGGATAACGGGAGAGACCCAGTACTTC
CDR3 protein: CASSESSGITGETQYF

J gene: TRBJ2-5
V gene: TRBV5-1
clone size: .
D gene: .
CDR3 DNA: TGCGCCAGCAGCTTGGAGACTAGGACCCAGTACTTC
CDR3 protein: CASSLETRTQYF

J gene: TRBJ2-7
V gene: TRBV7-2
clone size: .
D gene: TRBD2
CDR3 DNA: TGTGCCAGCAGCTCCCGGACTAGCGGGGGTTCAGAGCAGTACTTC
CDR3 protein: CASSSRTSGGSEQYF

J gene: TRBJ2-7
V gene: TRBV5-1
clone size: .
D gene: TRBD2
CDR3 DNA: TGCGCCAGCAGCTTGGGCGGGAGGGGCGACGAGCAGTACTTC
CDR3 protein: CASSLGGRGDEQYF

J gene: TRBJ2-6
V gene: TRBV27
clone size: .
D gene: TRBD1
CDR3 DNA: TGTGCCAGCACTCCCGGGACAGGGGTTGCGGGGGCCAACGTCCTGACTTTC
CDR3 protein: CASTPGTGVAGANVLTF

J gene: TRBJ1-5
V gene: TRBV10-3
clone size: .
D gene: .
CDR3 DNA: TGTGCCATCAGTGCTCAGGGCTCCAATCAGCCCCAGCATTTT
CDR3 protein: CAISAQGSNQPQHF

J gene: TRBJ2-2
V gene: TRBV7-8
clone size: .
D gene: .
CDR3 DNA: TGTGCCAGCAGCAGTCGGGATGGAAACACCGGGGAGCTGTTTTTT
CDR3 protein: CASSSRDGNTGELFF

J gene: TRBJ1-1
V gene: TRBV2
clone size: .
D gene: TRBD1
CDR3 DNA: TGTGCCAGCAGAAAGGACAGGGCTTCGGACACTGAAGCTTTCTTT
CDR3 protein: CASRKDRASDTEAFF

J gene: TRBJ2-7
V gene: TRBV7-2
clone size: once
D gene: TRBD2
CDR3 DNA: TGTGCCAGCAGGCGGGGGGGGGTCCCCTACGAGCAGTACTTC
CDR3 protein: CASRRGGVPYEQYF

J gene: TRBJ2-1
V gene: TRBV12-3/TRBV12-4
clone size: .
D gene: .
CDR3 DNA: TGTGCCAGCAGTTTAGAGGGAGGGGGTGAGCAGTTCTTC
CDR3 protein: CASSLEGGGEQFF